This paragraph reports one T cell receptor beta chain. Its antigen is still unknown. This sample stems from a study of T cell repertoires in cytomegalovirus infection. TCRdb used MiXCR to reprocess the reads, holding one entry per CDR3 protein. The sample holds 150,000 or so distinct CDR3 sequences; 32% are singletons and the top ten take roughly half. Findings and limits, study-wide: The response measured ex vivo was dominated by TCR beta clonotypes (HLA-C-restricted and CMV-specific). Frequencies of public TCR beta families were cumulated, and this identified carriers of CMV plus the relevant HLA.

CDR1 is KGHDR and CDR2 is SFDVKD in the germline V gene. This CDR3 region has 13 residues. V lost 3 bases and J lost 4; bases outside the gene matches: 0. The rearrangement links TRBV24-1 to TRBJ2-3, with 7 bases lining up with TRBD1. The sequenced sample was CD8+ T cells from cultured PBMCs, obtained from culture after CMV antigen stimulation. The receptor's source is a human donor in good health (CMV status not recorded). Some clones in this sample may be carry-over from other donors' samples. The CDR3 coding sequence is TGTGCCACCAGTGATACAGGGGCAGATACGCAGTATTTT. It yields the protein CATSDTGADTQYF.